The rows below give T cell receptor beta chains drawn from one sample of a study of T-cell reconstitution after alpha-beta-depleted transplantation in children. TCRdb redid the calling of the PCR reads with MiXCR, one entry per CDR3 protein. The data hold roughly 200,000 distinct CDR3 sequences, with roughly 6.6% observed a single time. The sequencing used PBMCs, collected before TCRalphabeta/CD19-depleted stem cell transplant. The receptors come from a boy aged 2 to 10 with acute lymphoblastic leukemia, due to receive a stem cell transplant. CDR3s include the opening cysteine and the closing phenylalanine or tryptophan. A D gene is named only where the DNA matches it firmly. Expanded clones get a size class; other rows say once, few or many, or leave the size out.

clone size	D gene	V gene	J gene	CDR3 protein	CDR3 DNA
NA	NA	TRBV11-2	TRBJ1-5	CASSLDLTVGQPQHF	TGTGCCAGCAGCTTAGACCTGACAGTGGGGCAGCCCCAGCATTTT
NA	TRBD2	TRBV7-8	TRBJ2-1	CASSLAPPGLAGAQAWFF	TGTGCCAGCAGCTTAGCTCCCCCGGGACTAGCGGGGGCCCAGGCGTGGTTCTTC
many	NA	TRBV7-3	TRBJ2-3	CASAGPASDTQYF	TGTGCCAGCGCCGGGCCCGCTTCAGATACGCAGTATTTT
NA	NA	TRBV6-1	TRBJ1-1	CASTPEEREESAEAFF	TGTGCCAGCACCCCGGAAGAACGCGAGGAATCGGCTGAAGCTTTCTTT
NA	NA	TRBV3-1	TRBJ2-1	CASSQSAGSYNEQFF	TGTGCCAGCAGCCAATCCGCGGGATCCTACAATGAGCAGTTCTTC
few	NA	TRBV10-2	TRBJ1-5	CASSDPGGARGNQPQHF	TGCGCCAGCAGTGACCCAGGAGGGGCTAGGGGCAATCAGCCCCAGCATTTT
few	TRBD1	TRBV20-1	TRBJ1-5	CSALKVGQGGGAGQPQHF	TGCAGTGCTCTGAAGGTCGGGCAGGGGGGTGGTGCGGGTCAGCCCCAGCATTTT
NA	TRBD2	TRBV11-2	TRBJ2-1	CASSLGAVGTSGPNEQFF	TGTGCCAGCAGCTTAGGGGCGGTCGGGACTAGCGGGCCGAATGAGCAGTTCTTC
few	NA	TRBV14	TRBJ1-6	CASSHIHSPLHF	TGTGCCAGCAGCCATATTCATTCACCCCTCCACTTT
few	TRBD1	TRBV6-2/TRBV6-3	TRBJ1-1	CASSYESTGDRAFF	TGTGCCAGCAGTTACGAGTCCACGGGGGACAGAGCTTTCTTT
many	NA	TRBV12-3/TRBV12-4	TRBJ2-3	CASSTEAWADTQYF	TGTGCCAGCAGTACAGAGGCGTGGGCAGATACGCAGTATTTT
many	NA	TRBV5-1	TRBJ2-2	CASSYRPNTGELFF	TGCGCCAGCAGCTACCGACCGAACACCGGGGAGCTGTTTTTT
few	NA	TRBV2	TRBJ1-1	CATQTAYTEAFF	TGTGCCACTCAAACAGCCTACACTGAAGCTTTCTTT
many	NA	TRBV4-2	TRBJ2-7	CAINGAEPYEQYF	TGTGCCATCAACGGAGCGGAACCCTACGAGCAGTACTTC
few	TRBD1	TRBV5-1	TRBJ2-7	CASSAGQDLGEQYF	TGCGCCAGCAGCGCCGGACAGGACTTGGGCGAGCAGTACTTC
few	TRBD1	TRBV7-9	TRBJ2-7	CASSPGTGIIYEQYF	TGTGCCAGCAGCCCCGGGACAGGGATTATCTACGAGCAGTACTTC
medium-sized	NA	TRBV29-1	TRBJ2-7	CSVPAQGLLDEQYF	TGCAGCGTTCCCGCACAAGGACTACTGGATGAGCAGTACTTC
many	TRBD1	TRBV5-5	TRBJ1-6	CASSLVNRGNSPLHF	TGTGCCAGCAGCTTAGTTAACAGGGGTAATTCACCCCTCCACTTT
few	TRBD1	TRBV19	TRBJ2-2	CASITGVTGELFF	TGTGCCAGTATTACAGGGGTCACCGGGGAGCTGTTTTTT
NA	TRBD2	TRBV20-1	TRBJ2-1	CSASGGSVVDEQFF	TGCAGTGCTAGCGGCGGGAGTGTGGTCGATGAGCAGTTCTTC
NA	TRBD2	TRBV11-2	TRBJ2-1	CASSPQSLAGGYISDNEQFF	TGTGCCAGCAGCCCCCAATCACTAGCGGGGGGTTATATAAGTGACAATGAGCAGTTCTTC
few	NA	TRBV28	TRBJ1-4	CASSFNRGEKLFF	TGTGCCAGCAGTTTCAACCGGGGGGAAAAACTGTTTTTT